What follows are 18 T cell receptor beta chains derived from one specimen sequenced in a study of blood T cell repertoires in COVID-19. TCRdb's table, derived via immunoSEQ multiplex PCR, lists solely in-frame clones and lacks some. The sample shows 100,000 to 140,000 clones, about nine tenths of them seen only once. What was sequenced was peripheral blood. The receptors shown here come from a man aged 50 or older with active or convalescent COVID-19.

The rearrangement uses TRBV5-1 and TRBJ1-2; D is unclear. The CDR3 runs to 12 residues. V was cut by 1 base and J by 3 bases, with 4 bases left in between. The V gene's germline CDR1 is SGHRS and CDR2 YFSETQ. The CDR3, as DNA: TGCGCCAGCAGCTTGACAGACTATGGCTACACCTTC. Amino acid sequence: CASSLTDYGYTF.

The CDR3 bases are TGTGCCAGCAGCCAAGGCGGAGGGACAGTAACTGGAAACACCATATATTTT. Its translation is CASSQGGGTVTGNTIYF. This rearrangement joins TRBV3-1 (or the pseudogene TRBV3-2) to TRBJ1-3, with 7 bases matching TRBD1. Germline V gene data show CDR1 as LGHDT and CDR2 as YNNKEL (reference sequence). Trimming at V came to 1 base and at J to 2 bases, leaving 8 bases not matched to a gene. The CDR3 covers 17 residues.

This chain connects TRBV7-2 to TRBJ2-3; D gene ambiguous. Between the trimmed V and J ends, which lost 5 bases and 2 bases, there was a span of 14 bases. CDR1 and CDR2 from the germline V gene are SGHTA and FQGNSA. The CDR3 has 15 residues. CDR3 sequence (DNA): TGTGCCAGCAGCCCAGGATATCTTGTCACAGATACGCAGTATTTT. As protein: CASSPGYLVTDTQYF.

The chain employs TRBV15 and TRBJ2-1; 11 bases line up with TRBD2. Germline-derived CDR1 and CDR2 are LNHNV and YYDKDF (reference sequence). CDR3 length: 17 amino acids. V shed 5 bases, J shed 7 bases, and the junction held 13 bases outside the gene matches. CDR3 nucleotide sequence: TGTGCCACCAGCGTCCGACTAGCGGGAATCCGAGGGAATGAGCAGTTCTTC. Its translation is CATSVRLAGIRGNEQFF.

The chain links TRBV7-2 to TRBJ1-1; possible D gene TRBD1, 6 bases. The germline V gene encodes CDR1 SGHTA and CDR2 FQGNSA. Trimming shortened V by 6 bases and J by 3 bases, and 17 bases separated the two germline ends. The CDR3 sequence is 15 residues long. The CDR3 sequence is CASRITGSGHTEAFF. In nucleotides, the CDR3 is TGTGCCAGCAGGATTACAGGGTCGGGACACACTGAAGCTTTCTTT.

The chain recombines TRBV6-2 or TRBV6-3 with TRBJ2-3, with TRBD2 matching 14 bases. With V trimmed by 7 bases and J by 14 bases, 11 bases remained unmatched. The CDR3 is 14 amino acids. Germline CDR1 and CDR2: MNHEY and SVGEGT. The CDR3 nucleotides are TGTGCCAGCAACCCCGGGACTAGCGGGAGCCGAAGGTATTTT. It yields the protein CASNPGTSGSRRYF.

This clone was found once. The chain has TRBV11-2 and TRBJ2-1, with a weak D call TRBD2 (5 bases). This CDR3 has 15 residues. V dropped 0 bases and J dropped 4 bases, with 10 bases sitting between them. Germline CDR1 SGHAT, CDR2 FQNNGV. CDR3 sequence (DNA): TGTGCCAGCAGCTTAGATAACTCGGGATACAATGAGCAGTTCTTC. It is translated as CASSLDNSGYNEQFF.

The V gene is TRBV19, the J gene TRBJ2-7; perhaps TRBD2 as D (7 bases). The germline V gene encodes CDR1 LNHDA and CDR2 SQIVND (reference sequence). The CDR3 is made up of 15 amino acids. V gave up 3 bases and J gave up 3 bases, with 15 bases separating them. Here the CDR3 reads CASSMSGGRGYEQYF. CDR3 bases: TGTGCCAGTAGTATGTCCGGGGGGCGCGGCTACGAGCAGTACTTC.

V and J are TRBV6-6 and TRBJ2-7; TRBD2 agrees at 7 bases. Germline V gene lookup returns CDR1 MNHNY and CDR2 SVGAGI (reference sequence). Losses at the gene ends were 4 bases for V and 7 bases for J; bases not matched to a gene: 16. The CDR3 loop spans 16 amino acids. The CDR3 coding sequence is TGTGCCAGCAGTTTCCCGGGGGAGGGCTTCGGGAGGGAGCAGTACTTC. This encodes CASSFPGEGFGREQYF.

The CDR3 region has the DNA TGTGCCAGCAGTGGCGCCGGGGGGCCTCAGCATTTT. Protein product: CASSGAGGPQHF. The chain links TRBV2 to TRBJ1-5; D is perhaps TRBD1 (6 bases). The length of the CDR3 is 12 residues. Trimming stripped 4 bases from V and 13 bases from J, with 14 bases between. CDR1 is SNHLY, CDR2 FYNNEI, per germline.

This rearrangement joins TRBV28 to TRBJ1-5, with D possibly being TRBD1 (5 bases). The CDR3 is made up of 14 amino acids. Germline V CDR1 and CDR2: MDHEN, SYDVKM. The V and J ends lost 5 bases and 2 bases respectively, with 10 bases between them. For the CDR3, the DNA is TGTGCCAGCAGTGGACAAGTTGGCAATCAGCCCCAGCATTTT. Translation: CASSGQVGNQPQHF.

The gene calls are TRBV19 and TRBJ2-3, with TRBD2 identical over 8 bases. Germline CDR1 is LNHDA and CDR2 is SQIVND (reference sequence). CDR3 length equals 15 residues. J was trimmed by 4 bases and V by 6 bases; bases with no gene match: 9. The CDR3 sequence is CASRFQRELPDTQYF. The CDR3 nucleotides read TGTGCCAGTAGGTTCCAGCGGGAGTTGCCAGATACGCAGTATTTT.

The gene calls are TRBV2 and TRBJ1-5, with TRBD1 matching over 9 bases. The CDR3 length is 16 residues. Per germline, CDR1 SNHLY and CDR2 FYNNEI. J was trimmed by 4 bases and V by 0 bases; bases with no gene match: 4. The CDR3, as DNA: TGTGCCAGCAGTGAAGCGCCTGGACAGGGGAATCAGCCCCAGCATTTT. Translation: CASSEAPGQGNQPQHF. Supplemented by reference TRBV2 and TRBJ1-5, the full variable domain reads EPEVTQTPSHQVTQMGQEVILRCVPISNHLYFYWYRQILGQKVEFLVSFYNNEISEKSEIFDDQFSVERPDGSNFTLKIRSTKLEDSAMYFCASSEAPGQGNQPQHFGDGTRLSIL.

CDR3 DNA sequence: TGTGCCAGCAGTGATTTAGGGGGTAGAACCTACAATGAGCAGTTCTTC. As protein: CASSDLGGRTYNEQFF. The V and J genes are TRBV6-1 and TRBJ2-1; D is perhaps TRBD1 (6 bases). Trimming removed 3 bases from V and 2 bases from J, with 14 bases in between. This CDR3 spans 16 amino acids. CDR1 is MNHNS, CDR2 SASEGT, per germline.

This chain connects TRBV19 to TRBJ1-1; maybe TRBD1 (6 bases). This CDR3 contains 16 residues. The V gene's germline CDR1 is LNHDA and CDR2 SQIVND (reference sequence). V gave up 4 bases and J gave up 1 base, with 16 bases separating them. The CDR3 sequence is CASSTYGQSTNTEAFF. The CDR3 coding sequence is TGTGCCAGTAGTACCTACGGACAGTCTACGAACACTGAAGCTTTCTTT.

The rearrangement joins TRBV4-1 to TRBJ2-1; 13 bases agree with TRBD2. This CDR3 is built from 15 residues. Per the germline V gene, CDR1 is MGHRA and CDR2 is YSYEKL. The ends lost 4 bases at V and 10 bases at J; junction bases unmatched: 7. The CDR3 reads CASSRGLAGSGEQFF. The CDR3 region has the DNA TGCGCCAGCAGCCGGGGACTAGCGGGATCAGGCGAGCAGTTCTTC.

This clone was counted a few times. The chain combines TRBV28 with TRBJ1-6, with 12 bases that match TRBD1. The CDR3 consists of 19 residues. CDR1 MDHEN and CDR2 SYDVKM come from the germline V gene. With V trimmed by 6 bases and J by 2 bases, 11 bases remained unmatched. The CDR3 reads CASRQGPGQGATYNSPLHF. CDR3 coding DNA: TGTGCCAGCAGACAAGGACCGGGACAGGGGGCGACCTATAATTCACCCCTCCACTTT.

This rearrangement joins TRBV28 to TRBJ2-3; 7 bases fit TRBD1. The ends lost 6 bases at V and 3 bases at J; junction bases unmatched: 9. Per germline, CDR1 MDHEN and CDR2 SYDVKM. CDR3 length equals 15 residues. DNA of the CDR3: TGTGCCAGCAGCCCAGGGGGAGTTGGAACAGATACGCAGTATTTT. Translating it yields CASSPGGVGTDTQYF.